This is a list of T cell receptor beta chains from one sample in a study of cytomegalovirus exposure and HLA in healthy donors. Sequencing used immunoSEQ multiplex PCR; TCRdb keeps in-frame clones, though not all of them. The sample contains over 150,000 clones, around 79% of which appear only once. The sequenced material came from PBMCs. These receptors came from a man in his forties in good health and CMV-seronegative. Each CDR3 is given with its conserved first and last residue. Each record gives: J gene, clone size, CDR3 length, D gene, V gene, CDR3 DNA, CDR3 protein. D genes are given only for firm matches. Where a row states a size, it is once, few, many or the class of an expanded clone; other rows omit it.

j_call: TRBJ2-7; clone_size: NA; cdr3_length: 14; d_call: NA; v_call: TRBV19; cdr3_nt: TGTGCCAGTAGTATTAGCCCTAGCGCCTACGAGCAGTACTTC; cdr3_aa: CASSISPSAYEQYF
j_call: TRBJ2-7; clone_size: NA; cdr3_length: 14; d_call: NA; v_call: TRBV7-9; cdr3_nt: TGTGCCAGCAGCCTAACCGGGAACTCCTACGAGCAGTACTTC; cdr3_aa: CASSLTGNSYEQYF
j_call: TRBJ2-2; clone_size: once; cdr3_length: 14; d_call: NA; v_call: TRBV11-3; cdr3_nt: TGTGCCAGCAGCCCCGGGGCGGGAAGCGGGGAGCTGTTTTTT; cdr3_aa: CASSPGAGSGELFF
j_call: TRBJ2-3; clone_size: NA; cdr3_length: 13; d_call: TRBD1; v_call: TRBV6-6; cdr3_nt: TGTGCCATCAGGACAGGGGGCGAAGATACGCAGTATTTT; cdr3_aa: CAIRTGGEDTQYF
j_call: TRBJ2-5; clone_size: NA; cdr3_length: 14; d_call: NA; v_call: TRBV9; cdr3_nt: TGTGCCAGCAGCGTAGTAGACGGGCAAGAGACCCAGTACTTC; cdr3_aa: CASSVVDGQETQYF
j_call: TRBJ1-1; clone_size: NA; cdr3_length: 17; d_call: TRBD1; v_call: TRBV27; cdr3_nt: TGTGCCAGCAGCTCTCGAGACAGGGGCGCGATGAACACTGAAGCTTTCTTT; cdr3_aa: CASSSRDRGAMNTEAFF
j_call: TRBJ2-3; clone_size: NA; cdr3_length: 19; d_call: TRBD2; v_call: TRBV9; cdr3_nt: TGTGCCAGCAGCTCTCGCTCGAGGGAGGCGGGGGGTTTGACAGATACGCAGTATTTT; cdr3_aa: CASSSRSREAGGLTDTQYF
j_call: TRBJ2-3; clone_size: NA; cdr3_length: 16; d_call: TRBD2; v_call: TRBV7-3; cdr3_nt: TGTGCCAGCAGCTCTATCGGACTAGGTGTTCCAGATACGCAGTATTTT; cdr3_aa: CASSSIGLGVPDTQYF
j_call: TRBJ1-1; clone_size: NA; cdr3_length: 17; d_call: NA; v_call: TRBV6-4; cdr3_nt: TGTGCCAGCAGTGACCCGGACGAAGCAGGGGAGAACACTGAAGCTTTCTTT; cdr3_aa: CASSDPDEAGENTEAFF
j_call: TRBJ2-7; clone_size: once; cdr3_length: 14; d_call: TRBD1; v_call: TRBV19; cdr3_nt: TGTGCCAGTACCCGAACAGGGGGTAGTTACGAGCAGTACTTC; cdr3_aa: CASTRTGGSYEQYF
j_call: TRBJ2-3; clone_size: NA; cdr3_length: 14; d_call: TRBD2; v_call: TRBV5-6; cdr3_nt: TGTGCCAGCAGTACAAGCGGGGGGCCGAATACGCAGTATTTT; cdr3_aa: CASSTSGGPNTQYF
j_call: TRBJ2-5; clone_size: NA; cdr3_length: 16; d_call: TRBD2; v_call: TRBV5-6; cdr3_nt: TGTGCCAGCAGCTTGGTCAGCGGGGGTCCGGGAGAGACCCAGTACTTC; cdr3_aa: CASSLVSGGPGETQYF
j_call: TRBJ2-7; clone_size: NA; cdr3_length: 15; d_call: NA; v_call: TRBV19; cdr3_nt: TGTGCCAGTAGCCCAACAGGGCGTCCTGCCTACGAGCAGTACTTC; cdr3_aa: CASSPTGRPAYEQYF
j_call: TRBJ2-3; clone_size: NA; cdr3_length: 14; d_call: TRBD2; v_call: TRBV7-3; cdr3_nt: TGTGCCAGCAGGCTAGCGGGGGGGACAGATACGCAGTATTTT; cdr3_aa: CASRLAGGTDTQYF
j_call: TRBJ2-7; clone_size: NA; cdr3_length: 15; d_call: NA; v_call: TRBV11-1; cdr3_nt: TGTGCCAGCAGCCGTGCGTCGGGGGGCCCCTACGAGCAGTACTTC; cdr3_aa: CASSRASGGPYEQYF
j_call: TRBJ2-7; clone_size: NA; cdr3_length: 13; d_call: NA; v_call: TRBV4-1; cdr3_nt: TGCGCCAGCAGCCAAGGAGAAGAACGAGAGCAGTACTTC; cdr3_aa: CASSQGEEREQYF
j_call: TRBJ2-5; clone_size: NA; cdr3_length: 14; d_call: TRBD1; v_call: TRBV6-1; cdr3_nt: TGTGCCAGCAGTGGCCCGGGACAGGGGAGGACCCAGTACTTC; cdr3_aa: CASSGPGQGRTQYF
j_call: TRBJ2-5; clone_size: NA; cdr3_length: 15; d_call: NA; v_call: TRBV27; cdr3_nt: TGTGCCAGCAGTTCGCCTCAGGGTGGCCAAGAGACCCAGTACTTC; cdr3_aa: CASSSPQGGQETQYF
j_call: TRBJ1-3; clone_size: NA; cdr3_length: 16; d_call: NA; v_call: TRBV7-6; cdr3_nt: TGTGCCAGCAGCTTAGGGGGGGGTAAGTGTGGAAACACCATATATTTT; cdr3_aa: CASSLGGGKCGNTIYF
j_call: TRBJ1-5; clone_size: NA; cdr3_length: 14; d_call: NA; v_call: TRBV19; cdr3_nt: TGTGCCAGTATGATAGATCGGGGCAATCAGCCCCAGCATTTT; cdr3_aa: CASMIDRGNQPQHF
j_call: TRBJ1-4; clone_size: once; cdr3_length: 15; d_call: TRBD1; v_call: TRBV7-2; cdr3_nt: TGTGCCAGCAGCGAACAATTAGGGGGCGATGAAAAACTGTTTTTT; cdr3_aa: CASSEQLGGDEKLFF
j_call: TRBJ2-4; clone_size: NA; cdr3_length: 13; d_call: NA; v_call: TRBV30; cdr3_nt: TGTGCCTGGAGTAGACTAGCCAAAAACATTCAGTACTTC; cdr3_aa: CAWSRLAKNIQYF
j_call: TRBJ1-6; clone_size: NA; cdr3_length: 14; d_call: NA; v_call: TRBV6-7; cdr3_nt: TGTGCCAGCAGTTATGGCAGGAGGCATTCACCCCTCCACTTT; cdr3_aa: CASSYGRRHSPLHF
j_call: TRBJ1-6; clone_size: NA; cdr3_length: 15; d_call: NA; v_call: TRBV19; cdr3_nt: TGTGCCAGTAGTATTCCCGACAGGATAAATTCACCCCTCCACTTT; cdr3_aa: CASSIPDRINSPLHF
j_call: TRBJ2-7; clone_size: NA; cdr3_length: 14; d_call: TRBD1; v_call: TRBV6-9; cdr3_nt: TGTGCCAGCAGCGGACAGGGGAGATCCTACGAGCAGTACTTC; cdr3_aa: CASSGQGRSYEQYF
j_call: TRBJ2-5; clone_size: NA; cdr3_length: 16; d_call: NA; v_call: TRBV11-3; cdr3_nt: TGTGCCAGCAGCGACAGAGGGCAGGGGAATGAAGAGACCCAGTACTTC; cdr3_aa: CASSDRGQGNEETQYF
j_call: TRBJ2-3; clone_size: NA; cdr3_length: 13; d_call: NA; v_call: TRBV6-1; cdr3_nt: TGTGCCAGCAGTTTCGAGGCCACAGATACGCAGTATTTT; cdr3_aa: CASSFEATDTQYF
j_call: TRBJ1-4; clone_size: NA; cdr3_length: 15; d_call: TRBD1; v_call: TRBV7-9; cdr3_nt: TGTGCCAGCAGCTTACTGACAGGGGGGAATGAAAAACTGTTTTTT; cdr3_aa: CASSLLTGGNEKLFF
j_call: TRBJ1-1; clone_size: once; cdr3_length: 13; d_call: NA; v_call: TRBV5-1; cdr3_nt: TGCGCCAGCAGCCCGGCCGGCGGGGCTGAAGCTTTCTTT; cdr3_aa: CASSPAGGAEAFF
j_call: TRBJ2-7; clone_size: NA; cdr3_length: 15; d_call: TRBD1; v_call: TRBV27; cdr3_nt: TGTGCCAGCAGTTCCTACCGGGACAGGTACTACGAGCAGTACTTC; cdr3_aa: CASSSYRDRYYEQYF
j_call: TRBJ2-7; clone_size: once; cdr3_length: 15; d_call: TRBD2; v_call: TRBV5-1; cdr3_nt: TGCGCCAGCAGGGGGATTAGCGGGGGGTCCTCCGAGCAGTACTTC; cdr3_aa: CASRGISGGSSEQYF
j_call: TRBJ2-5; clone_size: NA; cdr3_length: 13; d_call: NA; v_call: TRBV7-2; cdr3_nt: TGTGCCAGCAGCCGGGACTTGCAAGAGACCCAGTACTTC; cdr3_aa: CASSRDLQETQYF
j_call: TRBJ2-3; clone_size: NA; cdr3_length: 18; d_call: NA; v_call: TRBV4-3; cdr3_nt: TGCGCCAGCAGCCAGTCACTGCTCTCAGGGGTTTTGGCAGATACGCAGTATTTT; cdr3_aa: CASSQSLLSGVLADTQYF
j_call: TRBJ2-5; clone_size: NA; cdr3_length: 15; d_call: TRBD2; v_call: TRBV28; cdr3_nt: TGTGCCAGCTCCTTGGGGCGGGGGGGCCGGGAGACCCAGTACTTC; cdr3_aa: CASSLGRGGRETQYF
j_call: TRBJ1-2; clone_size: few; cdr3_length: 15; d_call: TRBD1; v_call: TRBV15; cdr3_nt: TGTGCCACCAGCAGAGCGGGACAGGGATCGGGGGGCTACACCTTC; cdr3_aa: CATSRAGQGSGGYTF
j_call: TRBJ2-7; clone_size: NA; cdr3_length: 14; d_call: TRBD1; v_call: TRBV27; cdr3_nt: TGTGCCAGCAGTCGACAGGGGGGGTCCTACGAGCAGTACTTC; cdr3_aa: CASSRQGGSYEQYF
j_call: TRBJ2-3; clone_size: few; cdr3_length: 16; d_call: TRBD2; v_call: TRBV19; cdr3_nt: TGTGCCAGTAGTCTCCCAGCGGGGGGCTCGCCAGATACGCAGTATTTT; cdr3_aa: CASSLPAGGSPDTQYF
j_call: TRBJ1-1; clone_size: NA; cdr3_length: 16; d_call: TRBD1; v_call: TRBV7-9; cdr3_nt: TGTGCCAGCAGCCCAGACAGGGGGCCTAGGAACACTGAAGCTTTCTTT; cdr3_aa: CASSPDRGPRNTEAFF
j_call: TRBJ2-2; clone_size: NA; cdr3_length: 15; d_call: NA; v_call: TRBV6-5; cdr3_nt: TGTGCCAGCAGTTTCTTGACTCTGAAGGCCGGGGAGCTGTTTTTT; cdr3_aa: CASSFLTLKAGELFF
j_call: TRBJ1-1; clone_size: once; cdr3_length: 14; d_call: NA; v_call: TRBV5-1; cdr3_nt: TGCGCCAGCAGTTTTACAGGGCCTGGGGTTGAAGCTTTCTTT; cdr3_aa: CASSFTGPGVEAFF